These 4 T cell receptor beta chains originate from one sample sequenced in a study of T cells in localized non-small cell lung cancer. Sequencing was performed with immunoSEQ multiplex PCR; in TCRdb, only in-frame clones are kept and a portion is missing. The data show about 1,000 clones, about 24% seen once. The sequences come from normal lung tissue next to the tumor, collected before any cancer treatment. These receptors were collected from a male donor older than 55 with stage II squamous cell lung carcinoma.

This clone has more than one count but fewer than ten. The chain combines TRBV6-8 with TRBJ1-1; tentative D call: TRBD1 (6 bases). The CDR3 is 13 residues long. Trimming left V 8 bases short and J 0 bases short, with 10 bases between. Germline CDR1 MNHGY, CDR2 SAAAGT. The CDR3, as DNA: TGTGCCAGCTGGGGGGCCCTGAACACTGAAGCTTTCTTT. Protein sequence: CASWGALNTEAFF.

This clone has a handful of counts. The chain recombines TRBV11-3 with TRBJ2-5, with 9 positions matching TRBD1. CDR3 size: 16 residues. Trimming cost V 2 bases and J 5 bases; bases outside gene matches: 9. Germline CDR1 SGHNT, CDR2 YENEEA. The CDR3 coding sequence is TGTGCCAGCAGCTTACAGGGGACAGGGCGAGGGGAGACCCAGTACTTC. It encodes CASSLQGTGRGETQYF.

This clone was counted between two and nine times. V gene TRBV2 combines with J gene TRBJ2-1; D is unresolved. V was shortened by 2 bases and J by 9 bases, with 11 bases between the two germline ends. CDR1 and CDR2 (germline): SNHLY, FYNNEI. This CDR3 is 13 amino acids long. The CDR3 region has the DNA TGTGCCAGCAGTGAAAGGCAGGAGAGTGAGCAGTTCTTC. Translated, it gives CASSERQESEQFF.

A few counts support this clone. This chain links TRBV12-5 with TRBJ1-5; D uncertain. This CDR3 comprises 13 residues. Germline lookup yields CDR1 LGHNT and CDR2 FRNRAP. The CDR3 loop reads CASTPSERQPQHF. DNA for the CDR3: TGTGCCAGCACCCCTTCGGAGCGTCAGCCCCAGCATTTT.